The present entry profiles one T cell receptor beta chain with its context. Its antigen specificity is not known. No clone much larger than this one lies a single base away; base qualities are absent. These data are taken from a study of T cell changes during pregnancy in multiple sclerosis (dated by TCRdb to between 2017 and 2020). Background for the entire study: Changes in the T cell repertoire over the course of pregnancy were examined in this study in women with multiple sclerosis.

Receptors were amplified or captured by the immunoSEQ multiplex PCR assay. In TCRdb, the immuneACCESS table is reduced to in-frame sequences with V and J assigned. These tables do not hold every clone; where another copy was compared, an unresolved V gene accounts for under half, and the others remain unexplained. Present in this sample are some 99,000 clones, just over 90% of which were seen just once. About 2% of the sample rests with the top ten. This clonotype was obtained from a female donor in good health, enrolled as a control in a pregnancy study. The source material was peripheral blood, sampled after pregnancy.

The sequenced DNA is TGTGCCAGCTCACCCCTAGCGGGGGGGGTTGCCGACCGGACAGATACGCAGTATTTT. It translates to CASSPLAGGVADRTDTQYF. Recombination connected TRBV18 to TRBJ2-3; the junction holds 12 bases that match TRBD2. Relative to germline, V is missing 3 bases and J is missing 3 bases, with 13 bases of the junction outside any gene match. Sequences KGHSH (CDR1) and LQKENI (CDR2) are obtained from the germline V gene. Inclusive of the bounding cysteine and phenylalanine, the CDR3 is 19 residues long. Here the CDR3 DNA is all that survives: 57 bases in frame from base 1.